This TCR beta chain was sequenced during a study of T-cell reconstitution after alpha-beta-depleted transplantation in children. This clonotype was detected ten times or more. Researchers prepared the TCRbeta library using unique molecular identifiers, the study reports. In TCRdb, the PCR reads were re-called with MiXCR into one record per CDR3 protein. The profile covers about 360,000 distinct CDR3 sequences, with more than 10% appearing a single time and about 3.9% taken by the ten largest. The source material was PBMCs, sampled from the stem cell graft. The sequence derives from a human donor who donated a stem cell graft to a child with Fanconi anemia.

Written as DNA, the CDR3 is TGTGCCAGCAGCCTCTTAGGACAGAGTGGGAATGAGCAGTTCTTC. Its protein product is CASSLLGQSGNEQFF. The J gene is TRBJ2-1, the V gene TRBV3-1, with D tentatively TRBD1 (6 bases). CDR1 and CDR2 (germline): LGHDT, YNNKEL (reference sequence). This CDR3 region has 15 residues. Trimming took off 4 bases at V and 7 bases at J, with 17 bases between the two ends.